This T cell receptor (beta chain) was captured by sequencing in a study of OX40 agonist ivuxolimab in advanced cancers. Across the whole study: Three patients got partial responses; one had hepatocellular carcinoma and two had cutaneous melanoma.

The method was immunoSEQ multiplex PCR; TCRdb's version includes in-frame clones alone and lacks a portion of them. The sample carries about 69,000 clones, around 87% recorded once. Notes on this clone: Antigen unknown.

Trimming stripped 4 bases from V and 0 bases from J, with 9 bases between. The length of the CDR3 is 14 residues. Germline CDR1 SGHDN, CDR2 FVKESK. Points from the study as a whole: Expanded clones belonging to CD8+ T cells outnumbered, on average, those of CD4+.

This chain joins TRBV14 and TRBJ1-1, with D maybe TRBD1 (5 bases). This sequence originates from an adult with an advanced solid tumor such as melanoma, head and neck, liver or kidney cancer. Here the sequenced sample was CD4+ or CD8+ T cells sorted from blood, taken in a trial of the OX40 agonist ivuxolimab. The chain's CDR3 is CASSRAGMNTEAFF. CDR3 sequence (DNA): TGTGCCAGCAGCCGGGCAGGGATGAACACTGAAGCTTTCTTT.